These 11 T cell receptor beta chains originate from one sample sequenced in a study of T cell changes during pregnancy in multiple sclerosis. Profiled with immunoSEQ multiplex PCR; TCRdb holds only in-frame clones, not every one. The data show roughly 26,000 clones, roughly 87% seen once. This sample comprised CD8+ T cells from peripheral blood mononuclear cells, obtained in the second trimester of pregnancy. The receptor set was obtained from a female donor with multiple sclerosis, enrolled in a pregnancy study.

Notes on this clone: The germline gene is not matched at one end of the junction; a read error may be the cause. The chain recombines TRBV5-1 with TRBJ2-5, with TRBD1 as a possible D gene (6 bases). The J call may be incorrect, as the DNA end agrees better with TRBJ2-7. CDR1 SGHRS and CDR2 YFSETQ come from the germline V gene. This CDR3 comprises 14 residues. CDR3: CASSPTGSSDEQYF. CDR3 DNA sequence: TGCGCCAGCAGCCCCACAGGGTCCTCCGACGAGCAGTACTTC.

The chain employs TRBV7-9 and TRBJ2-2, with TRBD1 as a possible D gene (6 bases). The CDR3 has 16 amino acids. Looked up from germline, CDR1 is SEHNR and CDR2 is FQNEAQ (reference sequence). V lost 3 bases, J lost 1 base, and 12 bases lay in between. The CDR3, as DNA: TGTGCCAGCAGCTTGCCCGCCAGGGGGAACACCGGGGAGCTGTTTTTT. Translation: CASSLPARGNTGELFF.

The V call is TRBV5-1, the J call TRBJ2-7, with 8 bases matching TRBD1. CDR1 is SGHRS and CDR2 is YFSETQ in the germline V gene. This CDR3 comprises 17 residues. With 4 bases clipped from V and 3 bases from J, the junction kept 15 bases outside the gene matches. CDR3 DNA sequence: TGCGCCAGCAGCCTGGAACTGTCAGGACAGGGAATCTACGAGCAGTACTTC. Its protein product is CASSLELSGQGIYEQYF.

This rearrangement joins TRBV27 to TRBJ2-5; D is possibly TRBD1 (6 bases). V gave up 0 bases and J gave up 7 bases, with 12 bases separating them. Germline V lookup: CDR1 MNHEY, CDR2 SMNVEV (reference sequence). The CDR3 covers 14 residues. The CDR3: CASSLSLGASTQYF. The CDR3 DNA sequence: TGTGCCAGCAGTTTATCTCTGGGGGCCTCGACCCAGTACTTC.

This clone occurred once. This chain uses TRBV9 with TRBJ1-4; D is possibly TRBD1 (6 bases). Germline CDR1 SGDLS, CDR2 YYNGEE. This CDR3 has 15 amino acids. Deletions cut 0 bases from V and 8 bases from J, with 14 bases between. CDR3 coding DNA: TGTGCCAGCAGCGTAGATCGAGGGGGAGCGGAAAAACTGTTTTTT. This encodes CASSVDRGGAEKLFF.

V gene TRBV9 combines with J gene TRBJ2-7; TRBD2 agrees at 7 bases. Germline V gene lookup returns CDR1 SGDLS and CDR2 YYNGEE. The V and J ends lost 2 bases and 1 base, in that order; junction bases with no gene match: 12. The CDR3 covers 17 residues. The CDR3 DNA sequence: TGTGCCAGCAGCGTTGAGGGCTCTAGCGGCCCATCCTACGAGCAGTACTTC. Protein product: CASSVEGSSGPSYEQYF.

In its sample, this clone was seen once. This chain joins TRBV19 and TRBJ1-1, with TRBD1 matching 9 bases. The CDR3 runs to 13 residues. V dropped 7 bases and J dropped 5; count of bases not matched to a gene: 5. Germline V gene data show CDR1 as LNHDA and CDR2 as SQIVND (reference sequence). CDR3 nucleotide sequence: TGTGCCAGTACAACAGGGGGCAATACTGAAGCTTTCTTT. Translated: CASTTGGNTEAFF.

V is TRBV28 and J is TRBJ2-5; TRBD1 aligns across 8 bases. From germline, CDR1 is MDHEN and CDR2 SYDVKM. Trimming cost V 3 bases and J 5 bases; bases outside gene matches: 8. The CDR3 spans 15 residues. The DNA of the CDR3 is TGTGCCAGCAGTTTTCGGGGACAGGAACGTGAGACCCAGTACTTC. The encoded protein is CASSFRGQERETQYF. The whole variable domain, filled in from reference TRBV28 and TRBJ2-5, reads DVKVTQSSRYLVKRTGEKVFLECVQDMDHENMFWYRQDPGLGLRLIYFSYDVKMKEKGDIPEGYSVSREKKERFSLILESASTNQTSMYLCASSFRGQERETQYFGPGTRLLVL.

The rearrangement links TRBV4-2 to TRBJ2-3, with 9 bases aligning to TRBD2. The trim removed 0 bases at V and 1 base at J, leaving 5 bases unmatched. In germline, CDR1 is LGHNA, CDR2 YNFKEQ. This CDR3 contains 17 residues. The CDR3 protein is CASSQENAGGGTDTQYF. The CDR3 coding sequence is TGTGCCAGCAGCCAAGAAAACGCGGGAGGGGGCACAGATACGCAGTATTTT.

The chain employs TRBV9 and TRBJ2-1; unclear D gene. Deletions cut 0 bases from V and 3 bases from J, with 7 bases between. The CDR3 length is 14 residues. The germline V gene has CDR1 SGDLS and CDR2 YYNGEE. The chain's CDR3 is CASSVDGYYNEQFF. CDR3 sequence (DNA): TGTGCCAGCAGCGTAGACGGTTACTACAATGAGCAGTTCTTC. Full variable domain (missing parts from reference TRBV9 and TRBJ2-1): DSGVTQTPKHLITATGQRVTLRCSPRSGDLSVYWYQQSLDQGLQFLIQYYNGEERAKGNILERFSAQQFPDLHSELNLSSLELGDSALYFCASSVDGYYNEQFFGPGTRLTVL.

This clone was seen once. The V call is TRBV7-9, the J call TRBJ2-7, with 8 bases matching TRBD1. Germline loops: CDR1 SEHNR, CDR2 FQNEAQ (reference sequence). The junction had 4 bases not matched to a gene; V was cut back by 2 bases and J by 1 base. CDR3 length equals 15 residues. CDR3 in DNA: TGTGCCAGCAGCTTAAGGACAGGGTATTCCTACGAGCAGTACTTC. It codes for CASSLRTGYSYEQYF.